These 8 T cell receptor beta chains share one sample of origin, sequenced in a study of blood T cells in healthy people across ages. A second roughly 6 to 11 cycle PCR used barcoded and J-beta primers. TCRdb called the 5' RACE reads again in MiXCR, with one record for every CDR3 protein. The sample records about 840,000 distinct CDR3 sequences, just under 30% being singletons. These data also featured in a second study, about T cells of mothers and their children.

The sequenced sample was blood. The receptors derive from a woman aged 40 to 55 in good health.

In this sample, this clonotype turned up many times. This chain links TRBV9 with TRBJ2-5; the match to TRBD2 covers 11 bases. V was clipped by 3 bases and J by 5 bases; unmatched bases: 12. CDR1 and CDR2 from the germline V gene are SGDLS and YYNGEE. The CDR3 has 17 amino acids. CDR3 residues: CASSAGGLAGGGETQYF. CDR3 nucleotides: TGTGCCAGCAGCGCGGGGGGCCTAGCGGGGGGTGGTGAGACCCAGTACTTC.

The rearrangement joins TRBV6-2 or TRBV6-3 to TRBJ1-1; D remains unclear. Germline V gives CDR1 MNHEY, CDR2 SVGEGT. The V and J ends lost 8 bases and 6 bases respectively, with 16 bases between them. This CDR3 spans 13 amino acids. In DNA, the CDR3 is TGTGCCAGCTGTGCTATAAGGGCGGCTGAAGCTTTCTTT. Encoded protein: CASCAIRAAEAFF.

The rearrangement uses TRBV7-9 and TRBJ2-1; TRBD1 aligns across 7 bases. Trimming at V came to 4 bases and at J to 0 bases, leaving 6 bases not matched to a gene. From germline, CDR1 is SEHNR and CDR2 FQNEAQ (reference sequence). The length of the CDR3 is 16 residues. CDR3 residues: CASSSNRGSSYNEQFF. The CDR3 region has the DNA TGTGCCAGCAGCTCAAACAGGGGAAGCTCCTACAATGAGCAGTTCTTC.

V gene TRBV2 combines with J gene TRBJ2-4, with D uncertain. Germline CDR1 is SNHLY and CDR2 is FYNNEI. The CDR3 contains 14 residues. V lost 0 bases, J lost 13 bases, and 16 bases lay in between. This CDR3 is CASSEALQAALQYF. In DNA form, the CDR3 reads TGTGCCAGCAGTGAAGCGCTTCAGGCAGCTCTGCAGTACTTC.

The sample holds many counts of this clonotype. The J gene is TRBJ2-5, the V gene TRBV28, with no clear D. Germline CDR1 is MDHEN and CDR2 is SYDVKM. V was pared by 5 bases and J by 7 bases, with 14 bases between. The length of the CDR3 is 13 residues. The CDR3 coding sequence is TGTGCCAGCAGTCCGAATCCGGTAGGGACCCAGTACTTC. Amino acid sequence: CASSPNPVGTQYF.

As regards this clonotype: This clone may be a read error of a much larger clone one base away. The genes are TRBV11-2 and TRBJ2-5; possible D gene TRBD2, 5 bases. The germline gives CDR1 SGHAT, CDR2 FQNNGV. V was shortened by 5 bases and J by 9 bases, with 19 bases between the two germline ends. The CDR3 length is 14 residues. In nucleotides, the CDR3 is TGTGCCAGCAGCCCTCCCATGGGGAGATGGTCCCAGTACTTC. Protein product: CASSPPMGRWSQYF.

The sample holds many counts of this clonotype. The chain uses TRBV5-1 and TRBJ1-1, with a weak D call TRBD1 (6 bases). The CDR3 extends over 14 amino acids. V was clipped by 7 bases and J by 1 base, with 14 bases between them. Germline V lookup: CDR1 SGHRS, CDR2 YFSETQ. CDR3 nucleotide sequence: TGCGCCAGCGCTATTTGGGGGGCGAACACTGAAGCTTTCTTT. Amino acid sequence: CASAIWGANTEAFF.

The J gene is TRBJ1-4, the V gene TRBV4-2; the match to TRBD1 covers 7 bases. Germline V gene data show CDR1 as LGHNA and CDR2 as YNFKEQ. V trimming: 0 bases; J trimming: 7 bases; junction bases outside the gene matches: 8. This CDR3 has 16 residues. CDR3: CASSQETQGVGEKLFF. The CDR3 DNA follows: TGTGCCAGCAGCCAAGAAACCCAGGGGGTCGGTGAAAAACTGTTTTTT.